This T cell receptor (beta chain) was sequenced during a study of cytomegalovirus exposure and HLA in healthy donors. Study findings and constraints: Using the classifier, cytomegalovirus status was reportedly diagnosed with high specificity and sensitivity. Earlier findings revealed that most TCR beta V segments proved productive either about 87% or about 30% of the time.

This PCR relied on a set of 60 Vbeta primers and 13 Jbeta primers. TCRdb's copy holds only in-frame clones and misses some; the assay was immunoSEQ multiplex PCR. The table records almost 95,000 clones, approximately 71% of them present only once. A note on this clone: Its antigen is not known.

Germline trimming cut 4 bases from V and 3 bases from J; bases unmatched to any gene: 5. Germline V gene lookup returns CDR1 MNHEY and CDR2 SVGAGI. CDR3 size: 14 residues. This rearrangement joins TRBV6-5 to TRBJ2-7, with 8 bases fitting TRBD1. The source of this sequence is a man over 45 in good health and CMV-seronegative. Sequencing used PBMCs. The chain's CDR3 is CASSSWTGNYEQYF. The CDR3 nucleotides read TGTGCCAGCAGTTCGTGGACAGGGAACTACGAGCAGTACTTC.